A single sample gave rise to the 6 T cell receptor beta chains below, sequenced in a study of identical twins. Each CDR3 protein gets one entry after TCRdb re-called the 5' RACE reads with MiXCR. Here the sample spans roughly 490,000 distinct CDR3 sequences, roughly an eighth being singletons. Another study also made use of these data, one on yellow fever vaccine responses in identical twins.

Sequences were obtained from CD4+ T cells sorted from blood. The receptor set was obtained from a woman aged 18-30 years in good health.

This clonotype was detected a few times. CDR3 in amino acids: CASRSTSGSSYEQYF. The CDR3 nucleotides read TGTGCCAGCAGATCGACTAGCGGGAGCTCCTACGAGCAGTACTTC. This rearrangement joins TRBV12-3 or TRBV12-4 to TRBJ2-7; 12 nucleotides agree with TRBD2. V lost 6 bases, J lost 0 bases, and 3 bases stayed unmatched. The length of the CDR3 is 15 residues.

This rearrangement joins TRBV4-2 to TRBJ2-7; TRBD1 agrees at 7 bases. After removal of 2 bases from V and 2 bases from J, the junction contained 6 bases not matched to a gene. Germline CDR1 is LGHNA and CDR2 is YNFKEQ. This CDR3 has 15 residues. The DNA of the CDR3 is TGTGCCAGCAGCCAATTACGACAGGGCCCCTACGAGCAGTACTTC. This encodes CASSQLRQGPYEQYF.

This clonotype was recorded at least ten times. The CDR3 sequence is CASRTGGSPLHF. CDR3 coding DNA: TGTGCCAGCAGGACAGGAGGATCACCCCTCCACTTT. The rearrangement uses TRBV6-2 or TRBV6-3 and TRBJ1-6; D possibly corresponds to TRBD1 (6 bases). The V and J ends lost 6 bases and 10 bases respectively, with 10 bases between them. Germline lookup yields CDR1 MNHEY and CDR2 SVGEGT. The CDR3 is 12 residues long.

The chain has TRBV5-1 and TRBJ2-1; TRBD2 aligns across 11 bases. The CDR3 sequence is 16 residues long. Germline V lookup: CDR1 SGHRS, CDR2 YFSETQ. V shed 0 bases and J 8 bases; nucleotides not matched to a gene: 7. CDR3 sequence reads: CASSLALAGGGDEQFF. The CDR3 region has the DNA TGCGCCAGCAGCTTGGCCCTAGCGGGGGGAGGTGATGAGCAGTTCTTC.

This clonotype was seen only a few times. This chain links TRBV12-3 or TRBV12-4 with TRBJ2-7; 10 nucleotides align to TRBD2. This CDR3 contains 17 residues. With 3 bases clipped from V and 5 bases from J, the junction kept 13 bases outside the gene matches. The CDR3 is CASSFFLAGEVNDEQYF. The CDR3 DNA reads as TGTGCCAGCAGTTTTTTTCTAGCGGGAGAGGTTAACGACGAGCAGTACTTC.

This clonotype has at least ten counts. The rearrangement uses TRBV3-1 and TRBJ1-2; a possible D gene is TRBD1 (5 bases). Trimming left V 7 bases short and J 8 bases short, with 17 bases between. The CDR3 extends over 13 amino acids. Germline V gene sequence: CDR1 LGHDT, CDR2 YNNKEL (reference sequence). Here the CDR3 reads CASTTGGAMGYTF. In nucleotides, the CDR3 is TGTGCCAGCACCACTGGAGGGGCTATGGGCTACACCTTC.